This T cell receptor beta chain appears in the sequencing data of a study of OX40 agonist ivuxolimab in advanced cancers. The overall study: Dose-escalation patients suffered from hepatocellular carcinoma, melanoma, renal cell or head and neck cancer. Having had anti-PD-1, anti-PD-L1 or anti-CTLA-4 therapy before was allowed, and under 50% had some. Broader study findings: Researchers did not determine the expanded peripheral T cells' antigen specificity. At 0.1 to 3.0 mg/kg, CD4+ and CD8+ blood T cells expanded clonally by week 6.

With respect to this clone: Antigen unknown.

Here immunoSEQ multiplex PCR was the method, and the copy in TCRdb shows in-frame clones only, minus some. This table holds around 100,000 clones, about 91% found once. CDR3 length: 15 residues. Germline V CDR1 and CDR2: LGHNA, YNFKEQ. Trimming took off 1 base at V and 2 bases at J, with 9 bases between the two ends. The sample in question was CD4+ or CD8+ T cells sorted from blood, obtained in a trial of the OX40 agonist ivuxolimab. This clonotype was sampled from an adult with an advanced solid tumor such as melanoma, head and neck, liver or kidney cancer. The chain joins TRBV4-2 to TRBJ1-5; the D gene is possibly TRBD1 (6 bases). CDR3 amino acids: CASSQAGAGNQPQHF. The CDR3 DNA is TGTGCCAGCAGCCAAGCAGGGGCCGGCAATCAGCCCCAGCATTTT.